This T cell receptor beta chain appears in the sequencing data of a study of human T cells and chemical hapten exposure. TCRdb used MiXCR to reprocess the RACE reads, holding one entry per CDR3 protein. Of 95,000 to 150,000 distinct CDR3 sequences listed, 10% to 12% are singletons. Time point of the sample: patch test 3, about 24 weeks after DPC sensitization. Described treatment: therapeutic diphenylcyclopropenone sensitization with weekly scalp DPC. Here the sequenced sample was whole blood, taken in connection with sensitization to the hapten diphenylcyclopropenone (DPC). The TCR sequence derives from a woman aged 45-60 years with alopecia areata. Some clones in this sample may be carry-over from other donors' samples.

The CDR3 DNA reads as TGCGCCAGCAGCTCCGGTTATACAGGAGTTAACTATGGCTACACCTTC. Amino acids: CASSSGYTGVNYGYTF. The chain employs TRBV5-1 and TRBJ1-2, with a possible D match to TRBD1 (5 bases). There are 16 residues in the CDR3. CDR1 and CDR2 (germline): SGHRS, YFSETQ. V lost 3 bases to trimming and J lost 1 base, with 16 bases between them.